A selection of T cell receptor beta chains follows, all from one sample in a study of blood T cell repertoires in COVID-19. The assay was immunoSEQ multiplex PCR, and TCRdb's table has in-frame clones only and misses some. The repertoire holds around 150,000 clones, about 88% seen once, with less than 10% in the top ten. Sequenced sample: peripheral blood. Every receptor here comes from an older woman with COVID-19, enrolled during active disease. Both conserved end residues are part of each CDR3. The D gene is left open where the match is weak. Clone sizes are given selectively: once, few, many, or a class where the clone is expanded.

>.|.|TRBJ1-1|TRBV7-2
TGTGCCAGCAGCTTAAGAGGTCCGCTGAACACTGAAGCTTTCTTT
CASSLRGPLNTEAFF
>few|TRBD2|TRBJ2-5|TRBV27
TGTGCCAGCAGCCTTCTAACTAGCGGGGGAGAGACCCAGTACTTC
CASSLLTSGGETQYF
>.|.|TRBJ1-2|TRBV11-1
TGTGCCAGCAGCTCGCCAGGGGCGTGGGGCTACACCTTC
CASSSPGAWGYTF
>.|TRBD1|TRBJ2-1|TRBV3-1/TRBV3-2
TGTGCCAGCAGCTTCGACCAGACAGGGCCCAATGAGCAGTTCTTC
CASSFDQTGPNEQFF
>.|.|TRBJ1-3|TRBV6-5
TGTGCCAGCAGACAGGGCTCTGGAAACACCATATATTTT
CASRQGSGNTIYF
>many|.|TRBJ1-1|TRBV6-5
TGTGCCAGCAGTTCGCTGACAGGTATAGGGGAAGCTTTCTTT
CASSSLTGIGEAFF
>few|.|TRBJ1-1|TRBV12-3/TRBV12-4
TGTGCCAGCAGATATGACAGGAACACTGAAGCTTTCTTT
CASRYDRNTEAFF
>once|TRBD1|TRBJ2-4|TRBV10-3
TGTGCCATCAGTGAGGAAGGGGGGACAGGGGACATTCAGTACTTC
CAISEEGGTGDIQYF
>.|TRBD1|TRBJ1-2|TRBV7-9
TGTGCCAGCAGCTTAGGGGGGACAGGGGGTTCTGCTGGCTACACCTTC
CASSLGGTGGSAGYTF
>once|.|TRBJ1-1|TRBV12-3/TRBV12-4
TGTGCCAGCAGTTTAGTGCCCGTCTCCGGTGCTTTCTTT
CASSLVPVSGAFF
>.|TRBD1|TRBJ2-7|TRBV6-4
TGTGCCAGCAGTGACTCGGGGACAGGGTTCTACGAGCAGTACTTC
CASSDSGTGFYEQYF
>.|TRBD1|TRBJ2-2|TRBV19
TGTGCCAGTAGTCCAGGGACAGTCTACACCGGGGAGCTGTTTTTT
CASSPGTVYTGELFF
>once|.|TRBJ2-5|TRBV18
TGTGCCAGCTCACCATCCCTAGCGGAGACCCAGTACTTC
CASSPSLAETQYF
>once|TRBD1|TRBJ1-1|TRBV19
TGTGCCAGTAATCTAGGGGGACAGGGGCCTATCTTT
CASNLGGQGPIF
>.|.|TRBJ2-1|TRBV18
TGTGCCAGCTCACCACCGGGTCCTAGCTCCTACAATGAGCAGTTCTTC
CASSPPGPSSYNEQFF
>.|TRBD1|TRBJ1-2|TRBV6-5
TGTGCCAGCAGTTGGGGACAGGGAGGTAATGGCTACACCTTC
CASSWGQGGNGYTF
>.|.|TRBJ2-5|TRBV7-3
TGTGCCAGCAGCTTAAGGGGGCGCGTACAAGAGACCCAGTACTTC
CASSLRGRVQETQYF
>.|TRBD1|TRBJ2-1|TRBV11-2
TGTGCCAGCAGCTTAGCGCAGGGGGCAGGCGATGAGCAGTTCTTC
CASSLAQGAGDEQFF
>once|.|TRBJ1-2|TRBV9
TGTGCCAGCAGCCGCGACACTTATGGCTACACCTTC
CASSRDTYGYTF
>.|TRBD1|TRBJ1-2|TRBV7-9
TGTGCCAGCAGCTCGTCCGGGACAGGGGACGGCTACACCTTC
CASSSSGTGDGYTF
>many|TRBD2|TRBJ2-1|TRBV6-4
TGTGCCAGCAGTGCCTTAGCGGGAGGTTCTGTCGGTGAGCAGTTCTTC
CASSALAGGSVGEQFF
>.|TRBD1|TRBJ1-1|TRBV6-5
TGTGCCAGCAGCTCGACAGGGCAAGCTTTCTTT
CASSSTGQAFF
>.|TRBD1|TRBJ2-5|TRBV6-1
TGTGCCAGCAGTGAAGCTCCAGGGGGGACCCAGTACTTC
CASSEAPGGTQYF
>.|TRBD1|TRBJ1-4|TRBV19
TGTGCCAGTTCCCCAGGGGGGAGTAATGAAAAACTGTTTTTT
CASSPGGSNEKLFF
>.|.|TRBJ1-2|TRBV5-1
TGCGCCAGCAGCTTGGGTCAGGGGCCCTATGGCTACACCTTC
CASSLGQGPYGYTF
>.|.|TRBJ1-6|TRBV6-5
TGTGCCAGCAGGACTCTTCAGGGAACGGATTCACCCCTCCACTTT
CASRTLQGTDSPLHF
>.|.|TRBJ2-3|TRBV27
TGTGCCAGCAGTTTAAGGCAGGGTAGTGATACGCAGTATTTT
CASSLRQGSDTQYF
>.|TRBD1|TRBJ1-5|TRBV5-8
TGTGCCAGCAGCTTGGGACAGGGGAACCAGCATTTT
CASSLGQGNQHF
>.|TRBD1|TRBJ1-1|TRBV4-1
TGCGCCAGCAGCCAAGGACAGGGGCGCTCCGGAGAAGCTTTCTTT
CASSQGQGRSGEAFF
>.|.|TRBJ1-6|TRBV10-3
TGTGCCATCAGTGAGTCTCAGGGGAAGGGGTCACCCCTCCACTTT
CAISESQGKGSPLHF
>.|.|TRBJ1-2|TRBV30
TGTGCCTGGAGGCCCCCAATAGATGGCTACACCTTC
CAWRPPIDGYTF
>.|.|TRBJ1-5|TRBV25-1
TGTGCCAGCAGGGTGGGAGATCAGCCCCAGCATTTT
CASRVGDQPQHF
>.|.|TRBJ1-2|TRBV10-2
TGCGCCAGCAGTGATTTGTTAGGCGGAGCTAACTATGGCTACACCTTC
CASSDLLGGANYGYTF
>.|TRBD2|TRBJ2-1|TRBV19
TGTGCCAGTAGTTTCGGGACTAGCGGGCCATACGATGAGCAGTTCTTC
CASSFGTSGPYDEQFF
>.|TRBD1|TRBJ1-6|TRBV6-5
TGTGCCAGCAGTTACGGACACAGGGGGACTAATTCACCCCTCCACTTT
CASSYGHRGTNSPLHF
>.|TRBD1|TRBJ1-1|TRBV6-5
TGTGCCAGCAGCCTGCAGGGGGGCACTGAAGCTTTCTTT
CASSLQGGTEAFF
>.|.|TRBJ1-5|TRBV2
TGTGCCAGCAGAGGCCCGGGTCCAAATCAAGCCCAGCATTTT
CASRGPGPNQAQHF
>.|.|TRBJ2-7|TRBV18
TGTGCCAGCTCACCCGCCTCAGTCCTCTACGAGCAGTACTTC
CASSPASVLYEQYF